This T cell receptor beta chain was documented in a study of blood T cell repertoires in COVID-19. About the research overall: Spain, Italy and the United States supplied samples that represented acute and convalescent COVID-19.

Germline V gives CDR1 SGHDT, CDR2 YYEEEE. Trimming removed 7 bases at V and 4 bases at J, with 20 bases between. This CDR3 is 15 amino acids long. Per the authors' pipeline: Cell counts per sample came from amplifying reference gene primers. Using immunoSEQ multiplex PCR, the repertoire was profiled, and TCRdb retains in-frame clones only, with some absent. The V and J calls and clone size are taken from that table; D and trimming were inferred from the DNA. Of about 250,000 clones detected, 85% to 90% appear once; the ten largest clones hold 15% to 19%. This sequence joins TRBV5-6 and TRBJ1-2, with D maybe TRBD1 (6 bases). This clonotype originated in a man between 18 and 35 years old who had recovered from COVID-19. The specimen was PBMCs or T cells enriched from blood (not recorded which). CDR3 in amino acids: CASDKVDRRGYGYTF. CDR3 sequence (DNA): TGTGCCAGCGATAAAGTCGACAGGAGAGGCTATGGCTACACCTTC.